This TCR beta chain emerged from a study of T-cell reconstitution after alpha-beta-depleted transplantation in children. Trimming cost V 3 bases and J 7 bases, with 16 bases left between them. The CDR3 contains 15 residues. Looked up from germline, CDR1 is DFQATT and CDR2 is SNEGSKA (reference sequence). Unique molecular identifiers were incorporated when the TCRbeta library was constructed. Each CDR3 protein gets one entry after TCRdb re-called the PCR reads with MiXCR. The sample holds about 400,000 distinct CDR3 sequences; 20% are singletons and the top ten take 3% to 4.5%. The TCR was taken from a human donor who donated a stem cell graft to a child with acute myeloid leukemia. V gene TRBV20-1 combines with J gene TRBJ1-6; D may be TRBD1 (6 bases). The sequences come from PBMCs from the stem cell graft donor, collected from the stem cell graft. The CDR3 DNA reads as TGCAGTGCTAGTATCGGGCAGGGGATGAATTCACCCCTCCACTTT. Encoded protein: CSASIGQGMNSPLHF.